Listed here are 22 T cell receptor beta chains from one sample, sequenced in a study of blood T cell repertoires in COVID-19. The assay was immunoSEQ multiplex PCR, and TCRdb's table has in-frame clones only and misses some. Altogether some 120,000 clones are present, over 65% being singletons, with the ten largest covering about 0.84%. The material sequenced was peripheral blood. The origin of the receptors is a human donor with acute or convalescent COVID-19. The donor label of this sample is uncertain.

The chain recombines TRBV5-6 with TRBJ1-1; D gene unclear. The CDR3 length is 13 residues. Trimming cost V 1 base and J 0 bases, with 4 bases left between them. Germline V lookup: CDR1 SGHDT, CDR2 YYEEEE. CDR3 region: CASSLLMNTEAFF. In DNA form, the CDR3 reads TGTGCCAGCAGCTTGCTTATGAACACTGAAGCTTTCTTT. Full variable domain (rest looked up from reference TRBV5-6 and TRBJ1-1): DAGVTQSPTHLIKTRGQQVTLRCSPKSGHDTVSWYQQALGQGPQFIFQYYEEEERQRGNFPDRFSGHQFPNYSSELNVNALLLGDSALYLCASSLLMNTEAFFGQGTRLTVV.

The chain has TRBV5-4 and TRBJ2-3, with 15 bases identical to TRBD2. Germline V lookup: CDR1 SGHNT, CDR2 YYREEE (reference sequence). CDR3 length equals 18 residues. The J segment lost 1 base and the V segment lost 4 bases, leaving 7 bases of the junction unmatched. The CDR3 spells CASSLGLAGGLGTDTQYF. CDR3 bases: TGTGCCAGCAGCCTGGGACTAGCGGGGGGCCTAGGCACAGATACGCAGTATTTT.

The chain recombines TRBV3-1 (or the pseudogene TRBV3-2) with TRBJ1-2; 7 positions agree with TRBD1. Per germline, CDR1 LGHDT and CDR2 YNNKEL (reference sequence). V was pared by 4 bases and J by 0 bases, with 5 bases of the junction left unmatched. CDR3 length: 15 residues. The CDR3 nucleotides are TGTGCCAGCAGCCTTTGGGACAGCTCTAACTATGGCTACACCTTC. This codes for CASSLWDSSNYGYTF.

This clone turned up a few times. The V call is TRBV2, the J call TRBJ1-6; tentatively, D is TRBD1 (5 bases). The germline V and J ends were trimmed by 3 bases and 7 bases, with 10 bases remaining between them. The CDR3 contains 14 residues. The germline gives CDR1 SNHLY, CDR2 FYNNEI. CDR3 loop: CASSDRVGNSPLHF. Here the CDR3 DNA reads TGTGCCAGCAGTGACAGGGTCGGAAATTCACCCCTCCACTTT.

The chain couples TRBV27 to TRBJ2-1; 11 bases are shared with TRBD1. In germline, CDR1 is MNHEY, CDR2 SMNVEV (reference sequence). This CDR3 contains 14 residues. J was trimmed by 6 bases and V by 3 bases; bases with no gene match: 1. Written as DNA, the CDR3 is TGTGCCAGCAGTTTCGGGACAGGGGGCAATGAGCAGTTCTTC. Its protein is CASSFGTGGNEQFF.

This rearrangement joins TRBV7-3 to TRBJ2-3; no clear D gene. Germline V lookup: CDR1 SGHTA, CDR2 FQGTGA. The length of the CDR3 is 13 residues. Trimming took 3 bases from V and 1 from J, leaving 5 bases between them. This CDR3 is CASSFQGTDTQYF. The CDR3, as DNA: TGTGCCAGCAGCTTCCAGGGCACAGATACGCAGTATTTT. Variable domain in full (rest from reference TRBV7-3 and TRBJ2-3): GAGVSQTPSNKVTEKGKYVELRCDPISGHTALYWYRQSLGQGPEFLIYFQGTGAADDSGLPNDRFFAVRPEGSVSTLKIQRTERGDSAVYLCASSFQGTDTQYFGPGTRLTVL.

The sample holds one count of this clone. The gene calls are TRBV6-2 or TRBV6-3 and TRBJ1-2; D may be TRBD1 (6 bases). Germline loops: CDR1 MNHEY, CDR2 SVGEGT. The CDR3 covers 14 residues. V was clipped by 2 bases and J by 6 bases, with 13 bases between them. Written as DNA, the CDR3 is TGTGCCAGCAGTTACCCGGCCAGGGGTCATGGCTACACCTTC. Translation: CASSYPARGHGYTF.

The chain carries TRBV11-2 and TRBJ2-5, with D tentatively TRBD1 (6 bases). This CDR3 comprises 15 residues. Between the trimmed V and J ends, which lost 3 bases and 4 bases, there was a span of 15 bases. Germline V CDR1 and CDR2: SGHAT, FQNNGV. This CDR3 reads CASSFGPVGGETQYF. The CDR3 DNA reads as TGTGCCAGCAGCTTCGGGCCCGTAGGGGGAGAGACCCAGTACTTC.

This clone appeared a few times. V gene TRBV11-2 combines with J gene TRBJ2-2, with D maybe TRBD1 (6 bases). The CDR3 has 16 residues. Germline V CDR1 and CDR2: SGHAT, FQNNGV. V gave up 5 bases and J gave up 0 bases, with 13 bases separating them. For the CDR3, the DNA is TGTGCCAGCAGCGCGCTGGGGGCCTCGAACACCGGGGAGCTGTTTTTT. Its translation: CASSALGASNTGELFF.

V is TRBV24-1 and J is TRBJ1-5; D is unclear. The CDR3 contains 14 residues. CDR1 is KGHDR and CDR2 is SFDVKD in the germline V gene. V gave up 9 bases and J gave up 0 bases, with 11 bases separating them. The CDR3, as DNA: TGTGCCACCGCGGGGATTTATAGCAATCAGCCCCAGCATTTT. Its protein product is CATAGIYSNQPQHF.

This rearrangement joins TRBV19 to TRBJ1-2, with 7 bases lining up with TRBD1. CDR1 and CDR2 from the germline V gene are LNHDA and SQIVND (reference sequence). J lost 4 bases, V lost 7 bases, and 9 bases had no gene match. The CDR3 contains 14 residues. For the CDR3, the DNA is TGTGCCAGTAACACAGGGGAGACATTCTATGGCTACACCTTC. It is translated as CASNTGETFYGYTF.

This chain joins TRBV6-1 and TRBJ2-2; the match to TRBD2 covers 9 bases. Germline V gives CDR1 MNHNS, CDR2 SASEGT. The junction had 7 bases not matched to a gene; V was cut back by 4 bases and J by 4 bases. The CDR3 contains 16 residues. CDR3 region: CASSGGIAGATGELFF. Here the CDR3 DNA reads TGTGCCAGCAGTGGGGGTATAGCGGGGGCCACCGGGGAGCTGTTTTTT.

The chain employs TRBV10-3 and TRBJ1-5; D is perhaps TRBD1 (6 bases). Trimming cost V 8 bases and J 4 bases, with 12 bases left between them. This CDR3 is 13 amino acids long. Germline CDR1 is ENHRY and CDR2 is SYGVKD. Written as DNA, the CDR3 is TGTGCCATCGGGCGGGGGCAAAATCAGCCCCAGCATTTT. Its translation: CAIGRGQNQPQHF.

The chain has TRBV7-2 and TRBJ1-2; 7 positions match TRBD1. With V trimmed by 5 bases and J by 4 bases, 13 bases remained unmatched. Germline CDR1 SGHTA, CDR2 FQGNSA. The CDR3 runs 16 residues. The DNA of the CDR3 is TGTGCCAGCAGCCTCTCGATTGTGGACAGGCTCTATGGCTACACCTTC. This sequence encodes CASSLSIVDRLYGYTF.

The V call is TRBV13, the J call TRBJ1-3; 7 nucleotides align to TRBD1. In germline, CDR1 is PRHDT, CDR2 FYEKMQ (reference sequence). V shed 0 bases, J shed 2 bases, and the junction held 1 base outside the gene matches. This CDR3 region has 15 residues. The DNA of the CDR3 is TGTGCCAGCAGCTTAGGCAGGGGGGCTGGAAACACCATATATTTT. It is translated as CASSLGRGAGNTIYF.

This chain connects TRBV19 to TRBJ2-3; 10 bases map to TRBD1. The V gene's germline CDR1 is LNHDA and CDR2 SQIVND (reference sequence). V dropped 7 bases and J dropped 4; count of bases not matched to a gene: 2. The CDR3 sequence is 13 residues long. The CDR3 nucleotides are TGTGCCAGTACCGGGACAGGGGCAGATACGCAGTATTTT. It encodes CASTGTGADTQYF.

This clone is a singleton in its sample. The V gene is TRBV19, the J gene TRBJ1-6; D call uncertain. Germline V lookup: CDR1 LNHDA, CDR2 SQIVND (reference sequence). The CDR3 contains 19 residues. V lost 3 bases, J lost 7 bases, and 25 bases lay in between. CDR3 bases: TGTGCCAGTAGTATGAGTGGGTTCGAAGGGAGGACGTTCAATTCACCCCTCCACTTT. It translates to CASSMSGFEGRTFNSPLHF.

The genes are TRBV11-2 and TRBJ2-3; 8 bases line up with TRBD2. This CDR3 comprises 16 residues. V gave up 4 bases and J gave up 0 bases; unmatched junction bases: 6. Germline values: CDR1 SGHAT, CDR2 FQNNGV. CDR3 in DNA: TGTGCCAGCAGCTCCATAGCGGGGTATAGCACAGATACGCAGTATTTT. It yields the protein CASSSIAGYSTDTQYF.

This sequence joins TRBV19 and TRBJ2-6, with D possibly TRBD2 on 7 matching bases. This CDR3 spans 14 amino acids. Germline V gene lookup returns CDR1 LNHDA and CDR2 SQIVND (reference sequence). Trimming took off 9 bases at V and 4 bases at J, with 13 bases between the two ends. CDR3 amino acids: CARRGAAGANVLTF. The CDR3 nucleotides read TGTGCCAGACGGGGGGCGGCGGGGGCCAACGTCCTGACTTTC.

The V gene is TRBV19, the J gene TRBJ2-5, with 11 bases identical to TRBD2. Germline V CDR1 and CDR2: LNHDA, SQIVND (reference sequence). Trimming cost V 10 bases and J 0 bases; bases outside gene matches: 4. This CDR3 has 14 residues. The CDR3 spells CATRLAGNQETQYF. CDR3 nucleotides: TGTGCCACCCGACTAGCGGGGAACCAAGAGACCCAGTACTTC.

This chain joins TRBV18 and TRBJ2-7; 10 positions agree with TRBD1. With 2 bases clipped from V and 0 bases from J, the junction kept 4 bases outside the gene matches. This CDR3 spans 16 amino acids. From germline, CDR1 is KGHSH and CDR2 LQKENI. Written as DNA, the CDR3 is TGTGCCAGCTCACCAGGTCGGGACAGGGGCTCCTACGAGCAGTACTTC. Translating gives CASSPGRDRGSYEQYF.

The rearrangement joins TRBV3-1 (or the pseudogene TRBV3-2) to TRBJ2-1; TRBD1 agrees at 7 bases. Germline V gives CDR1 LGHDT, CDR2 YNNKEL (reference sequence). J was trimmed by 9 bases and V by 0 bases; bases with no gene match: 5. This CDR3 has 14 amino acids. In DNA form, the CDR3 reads TGTGCCAGCAGCCAAGACGCGACAGGGCTTGAGCAGTTCTTC. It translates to CASSQDATGLEQFF.